This entry lists 10 T cell receptor beta chains sequenced from one sample in a study of beta chain features in type 1 diabetes. The study's findings and limits: In all four CD4+ subsets, TCRB CDR3 length was significantly, moderately reduced in type 1 diabetes.

The antigens of these receptors remain unknown. Sequenced material consisted of expressed TCRB transcripts (all of the isolated RNA was reverse transcribed). Using immunoSEQ multiplex PCR, the repertoire was profiled, and TCRdb retains in-frame clones only, with some absent. Of more than 300,000 clones in the sample, about 12% were seen once. The sequenced sample was naive CD4+ T cells from blood. The receptors shown here come from a young woman with type 1 diabetes.

The chain links TRBV7-9 to TRBJ2-3, with 7 nucleotides matching TRBD2. The CDR3 is made up of 14 amino acids. The germline V gene has CDR1 SEHNR and CDR2 FQNEAQ (reference sequence). J gave up 5 bases and V 1 base, and 3 bases lay outside the gene matches. The CDR3 bases are TGTGCCAGCAGCTTAGATAGGGAGGGAGATACGCAGTATTTT. This translates into CASSLDREGDTQYF.

This clone was seen more than once but under ten times. The rearrangement links TRBV5-1 to TRBJ2-5; 8 nucleotides line up with TRBD1. The CDR3 has 15 residues. Looked up from germline, CDR1 is SGHRS and CDR2 is YFSETQ. V shed 5 bases and J 5 bases; nucleotides not matched to a gene: 11. The CDR3 loop reads CASSSATGVGETQYF. As DNA, the CDR3 is TGCGCCAGCAGTTCAGCGACAGGGGTAGGGGAGACCCAGTACTTC. The full variable domain, with the rest looked up from reference TRBV5-1 and TRBJ2-5, is KAGVTQTPRYLIKTRGQQVTLSCSPISGHRSVSWYQQTPGQGLQFLFEYFSETQRNKGNFPGRFSGRQFSNSRSEMNVSTLELGDSALYLCASSSATGVGETQYFGPGTRLLVL.

The rearrangement uses TRBV4-1 and TRBJ1-1; 7 positions agree with TRBD1. Unmatched junction bases numbered 2, after V lost 1 base and J lost 0 bases. Germline CDR1 and CDR2: MGHRA and YSYEKL. The CDR3 is made up of 15 amino acids. CDR3: CASSQGRGLNTEAFF. CDR3 DNA: TGCGCCAGCAGCCAAGGCAGGGGGTTGAACACTGAAGCTTTCTTT.

In its sample, this clone was seen a few times. The chain uses TRBV30 and TRBJ2-4; D perhaps matches TRBD2 (6 bases). The CDR3 length is 15 residues. CDR1 is GTSNPN and CDR2 is SVGIG in the germline V gene (reference sequence). V lost 4 bases, J lost 3 bases, and 16 bases lay in between. The CDR3, as DNA: TGTGCCTGGACCAAGGGCGGGAAAGGCAAAAACATTCAGTACTTC. This translates into CAWTKGGKGKNIQYF. The whole variable domain, remainder taken from reference TRBV30 and TRBJ2-4, is SQTIHQWPATLVQPVGSPLSLECTVEGTSNPNLYWYRQAAGRGLQLLFYSVGIGQISSEVPQNLSASRPQDRQFILSSKKLLLSDSGFYLCAWTKGGKGKNIQYFGAGTRLSVL.

This clone was seen more than once but under ten times. V is TRBV29-1 and J is TRBJ2-5; TRBD1 matches at 9 bases. The CDR3 runs to 14 residues. The germline V gene has CDR1 SQVTM and CDR2 ANQGSEA. J was trimmed by 1 base and V by 4 bases; bases with no gene match: 4. CDR3 bases: TGCAGCGTTGTGGGACAGGGCGCCCAAGAGACCCAGTACTTC. Protein sequence: CSVVGQGAQETQYF.

The chain couples TRBV27 to TRBJ2-4, with a weak D call TRBD2 (5 bases). V lost 3 bases and J 0 bases, leaving 15 bases between the germline ends. This CDR3 contains 17 residues. The germline gives CDR1 MNHEY, CDR2 SMNVEV (reference sequence). CDR3 bases: TGTGCCAGCAGTTTTCCGGGGTCGGTCCTAGCCAAAAACATTCAGTACTTC. Protein: CASSFPGSVLAKNIQYF.

There are a few counts of this clone. This chain uses TRBV7-3 with TRBJ1-1; 7 positions match TRBD1. Germline V gene sequence: CDR1 SGHTA, CDR2 FQGTGA. V was pared by 4 bases and J by 3 bases, with 2 bases of the junction left unmatched. The CDR3 totals 13 residues. CDR3 loop: CASSSDRDTEAFF. DNA of the CDR3: TGTGCCAGCAGCTCTGACAGGGACACTGAAGCTTTCTTT.

This clone was seen only a few times. The chain is built from TRBV2 and TRBJ2-4; possibly TRBD1 for D (6 bases). The CDR3 is 16 amino acids. V gave up 5 bases and J gave up 8 bases, with 22 bases separating them. Germline V CDR1 and CDR2: SNHLY, FYNNEI. CDR3 nucleotides: TGTGCCAGCAGTTGGGGACAAACAACGTCGGGTGACATTCAGTACTTC. This sequence encodes CASSWGQTTSGDIQYF.

The chain links TRBV5-4 to TRBJ1-1; D is unresolved. The ends were cut back, 5 bases at V and 5 bases at J, with 19 bases in the middle. CDR1 is SGHNT and CDR2 is YYREEE in the germline V gene (reference sequence). This CDR3 has 15 residues. DNA for the CDR3: TGTGCCAGCAGGAGCAAACCCCCGACATGGACTGAAGCTTTCTTT. It translates to CASRSKPPTWTEAFF.

J is TRBJ2-1 and V is TRBV4-3; 11 bases map to TRBD2. In germline, CDR1 is LGHNA, CDR2 YSLEER. The CDR3 extends over 18 amino acids. Trimming removed 0 bases from V and 6 bases from J; junction bases left unmatched: 10. The CDR3: CASSQDLAGSGGANEQFF. CDR3 DNA: TGCGCCAGCAGCCAAGATCTGGCTGGTAGCGGGGGGGCCAATGAGCAGTTCTTC.